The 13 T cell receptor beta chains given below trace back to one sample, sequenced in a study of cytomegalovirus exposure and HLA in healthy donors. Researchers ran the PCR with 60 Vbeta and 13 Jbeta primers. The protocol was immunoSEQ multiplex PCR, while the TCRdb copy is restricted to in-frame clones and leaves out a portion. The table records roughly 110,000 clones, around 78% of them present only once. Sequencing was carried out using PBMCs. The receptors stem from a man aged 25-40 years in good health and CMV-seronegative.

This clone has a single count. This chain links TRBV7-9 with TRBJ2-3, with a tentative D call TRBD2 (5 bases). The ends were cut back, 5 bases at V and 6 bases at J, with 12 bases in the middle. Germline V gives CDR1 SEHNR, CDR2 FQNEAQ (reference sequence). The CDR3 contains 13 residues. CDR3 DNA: TGTGCCAGCAGCGTGGCCCCGGGGGATACGCAGTATTTT. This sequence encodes CASSVAPGDTQYF.

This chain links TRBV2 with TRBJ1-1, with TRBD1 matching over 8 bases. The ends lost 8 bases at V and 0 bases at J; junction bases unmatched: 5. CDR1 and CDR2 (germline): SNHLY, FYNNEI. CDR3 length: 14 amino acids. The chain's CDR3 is CASGRQGMNTEAFF. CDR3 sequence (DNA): TGTGCCAGCGGGCGACAGGGGATGAACACTGAAGCTTTCTTT.

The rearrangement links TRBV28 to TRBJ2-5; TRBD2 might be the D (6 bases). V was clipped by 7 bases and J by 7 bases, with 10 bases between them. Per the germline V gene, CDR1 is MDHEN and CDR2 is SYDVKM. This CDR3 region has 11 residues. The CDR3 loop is CASNLEGTQYF. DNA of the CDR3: TGTGCCAGCAATCTGGAGGGGACCCAGTACTTC. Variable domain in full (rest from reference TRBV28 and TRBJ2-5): DVKVTQSSRYLVKRTGEKVFLECVQDMDHENMFWYRQDPGLGLRLIYFSYDVKMKEKGDIPEGYSVSREKKERFSLILESASTNQTSMYLCASNLEGTQYFGPGTRLLVL.

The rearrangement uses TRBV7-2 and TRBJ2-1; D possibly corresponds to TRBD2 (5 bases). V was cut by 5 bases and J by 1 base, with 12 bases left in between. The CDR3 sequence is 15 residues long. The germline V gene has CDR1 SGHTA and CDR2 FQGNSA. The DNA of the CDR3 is TGTGCCAGCAGCCCCACGAGGGAATCCTACAATGAGCAGTTCTTC. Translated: CASSPTRESYNEQFF.

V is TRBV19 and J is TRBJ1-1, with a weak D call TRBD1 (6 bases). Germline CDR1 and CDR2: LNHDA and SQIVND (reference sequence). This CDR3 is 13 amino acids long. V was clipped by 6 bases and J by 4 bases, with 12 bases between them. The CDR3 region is CASSANRATEAFF. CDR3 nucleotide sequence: TGTGCCAGTAGCGCTAACAGGGCCACTGAAGCTTTCTTT.

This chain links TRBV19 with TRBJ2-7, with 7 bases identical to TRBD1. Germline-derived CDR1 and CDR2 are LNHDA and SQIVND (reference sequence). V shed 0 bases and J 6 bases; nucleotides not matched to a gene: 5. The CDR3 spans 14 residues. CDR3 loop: CASSIDGAGGEQYF. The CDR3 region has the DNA TGTGCCAGTAGTATAGACGGGGCAGGGGGCGAGCAGTACTTC.

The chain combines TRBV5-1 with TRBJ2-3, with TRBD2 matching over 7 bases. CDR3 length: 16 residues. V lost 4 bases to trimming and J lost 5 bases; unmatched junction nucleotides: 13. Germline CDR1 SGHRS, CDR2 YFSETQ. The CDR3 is CASSPLPGRGGDTQYF. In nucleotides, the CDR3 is TGCGCCAGCAGCCCCCTACCAGGCCGCGGGGGAGATACGCAGTATTTT.

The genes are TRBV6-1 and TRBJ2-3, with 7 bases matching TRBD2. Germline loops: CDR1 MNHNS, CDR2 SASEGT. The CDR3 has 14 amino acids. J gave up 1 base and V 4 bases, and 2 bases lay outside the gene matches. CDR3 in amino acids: CASSVTSGTDTQYF. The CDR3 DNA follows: TGTGCCAGCAGTGTTACTAGCGGCACAGATACGCAGTATTTT.

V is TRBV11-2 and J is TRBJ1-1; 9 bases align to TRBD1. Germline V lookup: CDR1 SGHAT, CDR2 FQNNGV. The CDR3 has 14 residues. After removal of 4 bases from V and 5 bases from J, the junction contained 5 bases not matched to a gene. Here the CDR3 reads CASSSAGTGTEAFF. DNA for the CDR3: TGTGCCAGCAGCTCGGCCGGGACAGGGACTGAAGCTTTCTTT.

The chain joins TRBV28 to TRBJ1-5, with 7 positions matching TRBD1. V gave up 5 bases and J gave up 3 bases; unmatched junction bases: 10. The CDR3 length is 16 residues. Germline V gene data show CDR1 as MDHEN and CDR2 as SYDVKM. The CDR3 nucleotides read TGTGCCAGCAGTCAGGGGGGCGGGAGGGCCAATCAGCCCCAGCATTTT. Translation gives CASSQGGGRANQPQHF.

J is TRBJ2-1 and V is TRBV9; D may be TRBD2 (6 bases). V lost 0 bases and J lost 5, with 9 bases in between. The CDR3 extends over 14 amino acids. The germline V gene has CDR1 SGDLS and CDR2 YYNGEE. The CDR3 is CASSVAGVDNEQFF. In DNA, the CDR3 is TGTGCCAGCAGCGTAGCGGGAGTAGACAATGAGCAGTTCTTC.

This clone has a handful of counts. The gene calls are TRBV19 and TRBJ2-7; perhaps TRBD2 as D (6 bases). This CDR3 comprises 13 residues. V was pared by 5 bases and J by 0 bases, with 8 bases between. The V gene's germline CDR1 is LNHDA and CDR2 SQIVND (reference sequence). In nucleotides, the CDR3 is TGTGCCAGTAGTCGGGGGAGCTCCTACGAGCAGTACTTC. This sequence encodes CASSRGSSYEQYF.

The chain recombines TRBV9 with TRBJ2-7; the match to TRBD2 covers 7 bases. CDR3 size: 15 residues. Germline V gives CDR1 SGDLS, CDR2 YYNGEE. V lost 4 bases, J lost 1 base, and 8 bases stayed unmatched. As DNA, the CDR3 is TGTGCCAGCAGCCTCACGGCTAGCGGATCCTACGAGCAGTACTTC. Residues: CASSLTASGSYEQYF.